This TCR beta chain was profiled in a study of early T cells in non-severe SARS-CoV-2 infection. TCRdb passed the 5' RACE reads through MiXCR, listing each CDR3 protein once. The sample lists 25,000 to 30,000 distinct CDR3 sequences; roughly 4% were seen once. Germline CDR1 is MNHEY and CDR2 is SVGEGT. V lost 6 bases to trimming and J lost 0 bases, with 16 bases between them. This CDR3 is built from 16 residues. The receptor was derived from an adult who was a healthcare worker with PCR-confirmed SARS-CoV-2 infection or an uninfected control (not recorded which). This chain joins TRBV6-2 or TRBV6-3 and TRBJ2-3; a weak D match, TRBD1 (6 bases). The sample was whole blood. CDR3 loop: CASRIEQGTSTDTQYF. CDR3 bases: TGTGCCAGCAGAATTGAACAGGGAACTAGCACAGATACGCAGTATTTT.